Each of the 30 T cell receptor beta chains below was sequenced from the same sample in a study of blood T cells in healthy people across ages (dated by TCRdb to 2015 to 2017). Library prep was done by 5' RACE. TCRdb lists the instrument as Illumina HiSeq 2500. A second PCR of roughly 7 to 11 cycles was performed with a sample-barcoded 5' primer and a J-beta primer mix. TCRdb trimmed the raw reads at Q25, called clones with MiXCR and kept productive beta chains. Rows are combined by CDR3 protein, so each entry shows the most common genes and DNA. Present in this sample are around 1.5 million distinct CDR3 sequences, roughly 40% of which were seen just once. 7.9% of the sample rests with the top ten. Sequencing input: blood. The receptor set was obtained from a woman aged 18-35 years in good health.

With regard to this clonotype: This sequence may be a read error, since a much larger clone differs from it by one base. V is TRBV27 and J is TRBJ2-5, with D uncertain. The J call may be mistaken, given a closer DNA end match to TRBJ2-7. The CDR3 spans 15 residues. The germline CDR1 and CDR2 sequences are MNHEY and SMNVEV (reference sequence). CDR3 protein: CASSWAASARNEQYF. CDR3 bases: TGTGCCAGCAGTTGGGCAGCAAGCGCACGGAACGAGCAGTACTTC.

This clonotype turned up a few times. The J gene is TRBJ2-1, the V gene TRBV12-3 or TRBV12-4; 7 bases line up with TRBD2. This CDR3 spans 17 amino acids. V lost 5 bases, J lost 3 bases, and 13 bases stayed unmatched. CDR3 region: CASSPTAREQGYNEQFF. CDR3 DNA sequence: TGTGCCAGCAGTCCCACCGCGCGGGAGCAGGGCTACAATGAGCAGTTCTTC.

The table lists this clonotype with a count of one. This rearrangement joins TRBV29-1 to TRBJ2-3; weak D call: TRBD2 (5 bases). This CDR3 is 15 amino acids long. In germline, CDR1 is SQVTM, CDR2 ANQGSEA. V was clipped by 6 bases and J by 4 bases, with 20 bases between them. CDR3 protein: CSVGLGAALADTQYF. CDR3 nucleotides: TGCAGCGTCGGACTGGGAGCGGCTTTAGCAGATACGCAGTATTTT.

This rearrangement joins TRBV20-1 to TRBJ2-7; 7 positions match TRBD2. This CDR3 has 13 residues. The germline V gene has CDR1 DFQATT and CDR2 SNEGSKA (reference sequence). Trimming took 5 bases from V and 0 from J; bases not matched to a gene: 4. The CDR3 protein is CSAQRGLSYEQYF. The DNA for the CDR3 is TGCAGTGCTCAGCGGGGCCTCTCCTACGAGCAGTACTTC.

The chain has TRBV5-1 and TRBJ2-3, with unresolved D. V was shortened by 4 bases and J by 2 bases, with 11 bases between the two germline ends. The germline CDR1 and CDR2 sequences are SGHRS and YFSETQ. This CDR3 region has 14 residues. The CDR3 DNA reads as TGCGCCAGCAGCGCCTCGCTCGTCACAGATACGCAGTATTTT. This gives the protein CASSASLVTDTQYF.

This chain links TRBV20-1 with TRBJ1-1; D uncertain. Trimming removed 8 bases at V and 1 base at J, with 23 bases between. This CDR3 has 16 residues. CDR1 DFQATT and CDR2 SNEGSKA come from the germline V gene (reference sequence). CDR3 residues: CSIHRMGRTENTEAFF. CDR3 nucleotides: TGCAGTATCCACCGTATGGGGAGGACGGAGAACACTGAAGCTTTCTTT.

CDR3 in DNA: TGCGCCAGCAGCCAAGATTATGTTCTGAGGGTGAACGCTTTCTTT. It specifies CASSQDYVLRVNAFF. V is TRBV4-1 and J is TRBJ1-1, with D unresolved. The V gene's germline CDR1 is MGHRA and CDR2 YSYEKL. CDR3 length: 15 residues. V was cut by 0 bases and J by 11 bases, with 19 bases left in between.

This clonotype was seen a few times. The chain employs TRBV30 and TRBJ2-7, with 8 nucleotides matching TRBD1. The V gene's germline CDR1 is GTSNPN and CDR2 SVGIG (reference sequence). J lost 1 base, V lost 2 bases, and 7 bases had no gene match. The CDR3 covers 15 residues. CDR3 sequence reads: CAWSPLGQVSYEQYF. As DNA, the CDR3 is TGTGCCTGGAGTCCTTTGGGACAGGTTTCCTACGAGCAGTACTTC.

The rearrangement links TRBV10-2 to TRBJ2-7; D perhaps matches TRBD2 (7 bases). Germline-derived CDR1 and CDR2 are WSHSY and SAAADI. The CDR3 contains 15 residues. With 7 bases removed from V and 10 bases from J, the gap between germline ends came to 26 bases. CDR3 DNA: TGCGCCAGCACGGGGGGCAGCGACCCCACGCGTGGACAGTACTTC. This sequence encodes CASTGGSDPTRGQYF.

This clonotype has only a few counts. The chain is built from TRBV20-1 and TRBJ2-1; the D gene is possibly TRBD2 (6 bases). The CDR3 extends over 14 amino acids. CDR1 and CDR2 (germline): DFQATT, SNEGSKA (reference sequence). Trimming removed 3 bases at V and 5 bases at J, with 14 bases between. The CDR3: CSARVWASDNEQFF. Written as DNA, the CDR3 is TGCAGTGCTAGGGTCTGGGCTAGCGACAATGAGCAGTTCTTC.

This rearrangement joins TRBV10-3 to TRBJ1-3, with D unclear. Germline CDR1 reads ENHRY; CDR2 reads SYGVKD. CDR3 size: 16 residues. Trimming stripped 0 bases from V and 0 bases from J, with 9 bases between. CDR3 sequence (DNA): TGTGCCATCAGTGAGTCGAACAGTTACTCTGGAAACACCATATATTTT. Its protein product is CAISESNSYSGNTIYF.

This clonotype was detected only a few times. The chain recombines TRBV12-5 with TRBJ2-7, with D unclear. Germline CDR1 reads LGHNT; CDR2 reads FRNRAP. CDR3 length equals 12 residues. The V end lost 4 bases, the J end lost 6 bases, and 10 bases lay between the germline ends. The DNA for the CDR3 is TGTGCTAGTGGTTCTGGGAATGGCGAGCAGTACTTC. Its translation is CASGSGNGEQYF.

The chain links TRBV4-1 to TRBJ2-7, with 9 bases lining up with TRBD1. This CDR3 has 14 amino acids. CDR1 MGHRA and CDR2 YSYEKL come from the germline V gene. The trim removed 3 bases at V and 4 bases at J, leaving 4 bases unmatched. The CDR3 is CASSQTTGGYEQYF. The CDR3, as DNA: TGCGCCAGCAGCCAGACGACAGGGGGTTACGAGCAGTACTTC.

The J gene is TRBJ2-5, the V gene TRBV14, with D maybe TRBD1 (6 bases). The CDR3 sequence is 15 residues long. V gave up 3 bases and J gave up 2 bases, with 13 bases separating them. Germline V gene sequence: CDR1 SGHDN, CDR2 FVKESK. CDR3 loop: CASSHFPDRQETQYF. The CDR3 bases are TGTGCCAGCAGCCACTTCCCCGACAGGCAAGAGACCCAGTACTTC. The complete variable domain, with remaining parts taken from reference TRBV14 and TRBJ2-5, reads EAGVTQFPSHSVIEKGQTVTLRCDPISGHDNLYWYRRVMGKEIKFLLHFVKESKQDESGMPNNRFLAERTGGTYSTLKVQPAELEDSGVYFCASSHFPDRQETQYFGPGTRLLVL.

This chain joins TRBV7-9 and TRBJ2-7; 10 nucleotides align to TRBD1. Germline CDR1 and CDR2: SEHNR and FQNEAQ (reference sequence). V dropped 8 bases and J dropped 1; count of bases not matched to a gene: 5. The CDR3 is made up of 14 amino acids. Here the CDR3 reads CASVPGQGSYEQYF. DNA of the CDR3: TGTGCCAGCGTTCCGGGACAGGGGTCCTACGAGCAGTACTTC.

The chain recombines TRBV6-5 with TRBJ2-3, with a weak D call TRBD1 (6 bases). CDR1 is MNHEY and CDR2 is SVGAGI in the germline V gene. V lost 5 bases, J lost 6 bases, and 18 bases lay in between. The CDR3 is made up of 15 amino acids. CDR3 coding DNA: TGTGCCAGCAGTCGGGGTATTGGACAGAGGGATACGCAGTATTTT. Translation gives CASSRGIGQRDTQYF.

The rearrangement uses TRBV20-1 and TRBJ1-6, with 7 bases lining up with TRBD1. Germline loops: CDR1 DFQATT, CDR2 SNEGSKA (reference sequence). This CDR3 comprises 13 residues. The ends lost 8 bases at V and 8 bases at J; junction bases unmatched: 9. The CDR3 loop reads CSTVQGRYSPLHF. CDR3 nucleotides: TGCAGTACTGTACAGGGGAGGTATTCACCCCTCCACTTT.

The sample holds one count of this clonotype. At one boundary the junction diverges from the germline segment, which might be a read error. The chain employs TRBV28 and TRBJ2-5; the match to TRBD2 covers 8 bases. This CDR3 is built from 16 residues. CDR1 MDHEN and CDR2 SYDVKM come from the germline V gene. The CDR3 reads CVSSLRPAGVNNEQYF. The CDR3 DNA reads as TGTGTCAGCAGTTTAAGGCCAGCGGGGGTGAACAATGAGCAGTACTTC.

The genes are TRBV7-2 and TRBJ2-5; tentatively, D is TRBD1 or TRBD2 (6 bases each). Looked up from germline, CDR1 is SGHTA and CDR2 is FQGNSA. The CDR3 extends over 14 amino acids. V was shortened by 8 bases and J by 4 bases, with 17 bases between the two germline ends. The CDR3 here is CASGSVRGRETQYF. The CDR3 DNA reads TGTGCCAGCGGCTCCGTCCGGGGGCGAGAGACCCAGTACTTC.

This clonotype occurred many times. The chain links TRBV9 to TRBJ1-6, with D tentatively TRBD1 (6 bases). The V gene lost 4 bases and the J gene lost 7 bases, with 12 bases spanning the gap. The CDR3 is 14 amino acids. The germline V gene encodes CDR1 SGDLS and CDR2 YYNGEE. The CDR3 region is CASSPQGGNSPLHF. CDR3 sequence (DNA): TGTGCCAGCAGCCCACAGGGTGGCAATTCACCCCTCCACTTT. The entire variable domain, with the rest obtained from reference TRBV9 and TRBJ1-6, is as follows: DSGVTQTPKHLITATGQRVTLRCSPRSGDLSVYWYQQSLDQGLQFLIQYYNGEERAKGNILERFSAQQFPDLHSELNLSSLELGDSALYFCASSPQGGNSPLHFGNGTRLTVT.

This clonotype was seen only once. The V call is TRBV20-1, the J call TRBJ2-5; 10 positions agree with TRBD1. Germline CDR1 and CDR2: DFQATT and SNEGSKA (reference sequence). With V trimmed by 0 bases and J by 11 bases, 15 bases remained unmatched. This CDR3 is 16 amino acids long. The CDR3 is CSAREIGTGDTAEQYF. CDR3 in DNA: TGCAGTGCTAGAGAGATAGGGACAGGGGACACCGCGGAGCAGTACTTC.

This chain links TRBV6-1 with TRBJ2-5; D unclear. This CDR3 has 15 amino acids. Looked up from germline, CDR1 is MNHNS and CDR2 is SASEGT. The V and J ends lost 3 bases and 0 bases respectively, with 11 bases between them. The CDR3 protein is CASSEATNYQETQYF. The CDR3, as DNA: TGTGCCAGCAGTGAGGCAACAAATTACCAAGAGACCCAGTACTTC.

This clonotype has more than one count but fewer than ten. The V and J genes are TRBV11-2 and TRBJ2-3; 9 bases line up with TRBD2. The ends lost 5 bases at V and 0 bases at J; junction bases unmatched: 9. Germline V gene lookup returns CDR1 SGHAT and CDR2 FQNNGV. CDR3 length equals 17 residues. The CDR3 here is CASSGGGTSKSTDTQYF. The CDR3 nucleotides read TGTGCCAGCAGCGGAGGCGGGACTAGCAAGAGCACAGATACGCAGTATTTT.

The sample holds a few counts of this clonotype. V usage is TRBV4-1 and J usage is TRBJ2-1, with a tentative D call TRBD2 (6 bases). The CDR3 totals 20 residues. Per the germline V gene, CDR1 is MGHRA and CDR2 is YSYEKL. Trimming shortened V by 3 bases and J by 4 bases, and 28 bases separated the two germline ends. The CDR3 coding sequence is TGCGCCAGCAGCCATTGGGACGATCCCAGGCAGCGGACTATATACAATGAGCAGTTCTTC. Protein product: CASSHWDDPRQRTIYNEQFF.

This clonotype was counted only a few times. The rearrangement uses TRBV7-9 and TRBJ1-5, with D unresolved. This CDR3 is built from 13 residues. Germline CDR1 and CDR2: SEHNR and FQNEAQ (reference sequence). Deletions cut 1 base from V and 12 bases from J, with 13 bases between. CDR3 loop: CASSLVGDGDQHF. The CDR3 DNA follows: TGTGCCAGCAGCTTAGTGGGCGATGGGGACCAGCATTTT. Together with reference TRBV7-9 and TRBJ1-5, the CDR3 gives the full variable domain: DTGVSQNPRHKITKRGQNVTFRCDPISEHNRLYWYRQTLGQGPEFLTYFQNEAQLEKSRLLSDRFSAERPKGSFSTLEIQRTEQGDSAMYLCASSLVGDGDQHFGDGTRLSIL.

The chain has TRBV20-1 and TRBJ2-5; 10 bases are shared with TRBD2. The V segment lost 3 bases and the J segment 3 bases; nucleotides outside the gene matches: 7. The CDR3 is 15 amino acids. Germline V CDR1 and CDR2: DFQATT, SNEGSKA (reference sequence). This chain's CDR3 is CSASRAGGPKETQYF. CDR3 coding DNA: TGCAGTGCTAGCCGAGCGGGAGGGCCCAAAGAGACCCAGTACTTC.

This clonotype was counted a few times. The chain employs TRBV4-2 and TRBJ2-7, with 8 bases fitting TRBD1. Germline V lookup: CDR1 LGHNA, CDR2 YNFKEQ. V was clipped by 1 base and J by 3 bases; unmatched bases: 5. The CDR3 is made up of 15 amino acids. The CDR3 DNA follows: TGTGCCAGCAGCCAAGTCCTGGACAGGGACTACGAGCAGTACTTC. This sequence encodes CASSQVLDRDYEQYF.

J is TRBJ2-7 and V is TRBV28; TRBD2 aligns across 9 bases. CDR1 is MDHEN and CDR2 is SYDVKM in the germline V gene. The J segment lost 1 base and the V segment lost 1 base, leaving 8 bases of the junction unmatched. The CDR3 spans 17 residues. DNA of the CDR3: TGTGCCAGCAGTTTATTGGGCGCTAGCGGGGTGTCCTACGAGCAGTACTTC. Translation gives CASSLLGASGVSYEQYF.

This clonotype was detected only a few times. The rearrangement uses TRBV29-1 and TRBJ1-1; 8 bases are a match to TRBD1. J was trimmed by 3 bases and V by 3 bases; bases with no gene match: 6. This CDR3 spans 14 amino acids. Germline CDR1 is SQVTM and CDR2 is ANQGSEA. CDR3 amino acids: CSVDRGQIDTEAFF. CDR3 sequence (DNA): TGCAGCGTTGACAGGGGGCAGATCGACACTGAAGCTTTCTTT.

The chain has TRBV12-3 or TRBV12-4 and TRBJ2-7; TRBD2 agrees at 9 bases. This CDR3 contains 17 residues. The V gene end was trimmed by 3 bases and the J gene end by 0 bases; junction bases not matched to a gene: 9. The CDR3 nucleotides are TGTGCCAGCAGTTTTAAGATGAGCGGGGGGTCCTCCTACGAGCAGTACTTC. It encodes CASSFKMSGGSSYEQYF.